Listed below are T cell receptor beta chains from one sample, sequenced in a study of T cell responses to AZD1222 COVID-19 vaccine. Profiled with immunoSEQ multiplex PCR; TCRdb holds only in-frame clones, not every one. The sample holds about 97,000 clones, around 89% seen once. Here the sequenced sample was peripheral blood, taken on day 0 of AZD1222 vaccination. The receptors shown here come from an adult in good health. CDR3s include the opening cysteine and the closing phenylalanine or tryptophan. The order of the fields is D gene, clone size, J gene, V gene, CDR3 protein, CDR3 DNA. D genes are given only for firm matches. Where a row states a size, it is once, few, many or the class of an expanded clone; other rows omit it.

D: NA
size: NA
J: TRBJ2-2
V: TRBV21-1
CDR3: CASSKKPAGGGAHTGELFF
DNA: TGTGCCAGCAGCAAAAAACCAGCGGGAGGCGGGGCTCACACCGGGGAGCTGTTTTTT

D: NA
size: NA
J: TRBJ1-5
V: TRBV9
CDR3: CASRRHPAGEPNQPQHF
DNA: TGTGCCAGCAGGCGCCACCCGGCGGGGGAGCCAAATCAGCCCCAGCATTTT

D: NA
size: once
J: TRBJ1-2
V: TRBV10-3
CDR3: CAISEYSREANYGYTF
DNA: TGTGCCATCAGTGAGTATAGCAGGGAGGCTAACTATGGCTACACCTTC

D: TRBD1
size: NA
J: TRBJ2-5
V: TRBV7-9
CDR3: CASSLALGTARGEETQYF
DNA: TGTGCCAGCAGCTTAGCGCTGGGGACAGCAAGAGGGGAGGAGACCCAGTACTTC

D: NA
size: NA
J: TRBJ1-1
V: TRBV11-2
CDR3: CASSSLGTEAFF
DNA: TGTGCCAGCAGCTCCCTCGGAACTGAAGCTTTCTTT

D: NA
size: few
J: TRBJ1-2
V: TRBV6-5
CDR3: CASRAAGFGYTF
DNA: TGTGCCAGTCGGGCCGCCGGGTTTGGCTACACCTTC

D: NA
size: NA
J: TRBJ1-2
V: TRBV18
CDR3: CASSPRQNYGYTF
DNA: TGTGCCAGCTCACCAAGGCAGAACTATGGCTACACCTTC

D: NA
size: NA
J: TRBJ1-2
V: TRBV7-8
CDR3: CASSPLLKAPHGYTF
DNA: TGTGCCAGCAGCCCCCTCCTGAAAGCCCCGCATGGCTACACCTTC

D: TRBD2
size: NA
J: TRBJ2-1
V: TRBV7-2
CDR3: CASSFEPLAGGRNEQFF
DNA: TGTGCCAGCAGCTTCGAACCACTAGCGGGGGGGCGGAATGAGCAGTTCTTC

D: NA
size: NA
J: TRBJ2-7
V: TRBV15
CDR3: CATSRSRTEAYEQYF
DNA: TGTGCCACCAGCAGAAGCAGGACAGAGGCCTACGAGCAGTACTTC

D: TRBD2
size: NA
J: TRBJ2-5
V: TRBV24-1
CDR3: CATSDGSGTRRYF
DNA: TGTGCCACCAGTGATGGGTCAGGGACTAGAAGGTACTTC

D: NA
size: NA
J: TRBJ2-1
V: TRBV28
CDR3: CASSALAATAYNEQFF
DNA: TGTGCCAGCAGTGCCTTGGCGGCAACTGCCTACAATGAGCAGTTCTTC

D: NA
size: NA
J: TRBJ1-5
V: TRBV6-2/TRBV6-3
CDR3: CASSYVGGRGNQPQHF
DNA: TGTGCCAGCAGTTATGTGGGGGGCAGAGGGAATCAGCCCCAGCATTTT

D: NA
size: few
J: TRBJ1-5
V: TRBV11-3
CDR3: CASSPVQDDQPQHF
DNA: TGTGCCAGCAGCCCCGTCCAGGACGATCAGCCCCAGCATTTT

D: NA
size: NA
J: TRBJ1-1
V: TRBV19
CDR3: CASSPVGTEAFF
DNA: TGTGCCAGTAGTCCCGTTGGCACTGAAGCTTTCTTT

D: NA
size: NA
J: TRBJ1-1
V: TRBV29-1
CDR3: CSVTGTSAEAFF
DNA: TGCAGCGTAACCGGGACATCGGCTGAAGCTTTCTTT

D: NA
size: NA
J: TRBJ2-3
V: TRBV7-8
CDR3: CASSHSRPGQRTDTQYF
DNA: TGTGCCAGCAGCCACTCAAGGCCGGGACAACGCACAGATACGCAGTATTTT

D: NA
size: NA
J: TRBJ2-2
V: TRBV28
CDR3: CASSAGSTSPGELFF
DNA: TGTGCCAGCAGTGCGGGCTCGACATCGCCCGGGGAGCTGTTTTTT

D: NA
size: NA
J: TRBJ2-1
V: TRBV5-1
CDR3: CASRDDYNEQFF
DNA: TGCGCCAGTCGGGACGATTACAATGAGCAGTTCTTC

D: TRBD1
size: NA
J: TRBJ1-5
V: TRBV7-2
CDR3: CASSYRTGSKASNQPQHF
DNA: TGTGCCAGCAGCTACAGGACAGGGTCTAAGGCAAGCAATCAGCCCCAGCATTTT

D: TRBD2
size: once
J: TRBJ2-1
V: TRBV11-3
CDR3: CASSLGTTSWSSYNEQFF
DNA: TGTGCCAGCAGCTTAGGCACGACTAGCTGGAGCTCCTACAATGAGCAGTTCTTC

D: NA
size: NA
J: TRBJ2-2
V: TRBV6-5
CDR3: CASSYSVRRNTGELFF
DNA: TGTGCCAGCAGTTACTCGGTCCGGAGGAACACCGGGGAGCTGTTTTTT

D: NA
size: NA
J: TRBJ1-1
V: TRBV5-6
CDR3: CASSLGLRNTEAFF
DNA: TGTGCCAGCAGCTTGGGACTGAGGAACACTGAAGCTTTCTTT

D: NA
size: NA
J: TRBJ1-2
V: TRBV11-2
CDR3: CASSLAPTGSDGYTF
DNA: TGTGCCAGCAGCTTAGCTCCTACAGGGTCTGACGGCTACACCTTC

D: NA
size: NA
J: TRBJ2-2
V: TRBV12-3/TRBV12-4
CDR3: CASSNTGELFF
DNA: TGTGCCAGCTCGAACACCGGGGAGCTGTTTTTT

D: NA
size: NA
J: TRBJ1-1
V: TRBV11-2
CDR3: CASSLGGETNTEAFF
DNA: TGTGCCAGCAGCTTAGGCGGGGAGACCAACACTGAAGCTTTCTTT

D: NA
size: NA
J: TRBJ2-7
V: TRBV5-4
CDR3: CASSSQGYEQYF
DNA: TGTGCCAGCAGCTCACAGGGCTACGAGCAGTACTTC

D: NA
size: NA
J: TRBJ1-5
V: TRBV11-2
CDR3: CASSLGRDQPQHF
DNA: TGTGCCAGCAGCTTAGGGAGGGATCAGCCCCAGCATTTT

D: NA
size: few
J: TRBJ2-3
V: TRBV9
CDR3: CASSLTSLWADTQYF
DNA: TGTGCCAGCAGCTTGACTAGTCTTTGGGCAGATACGCAGTATTTT

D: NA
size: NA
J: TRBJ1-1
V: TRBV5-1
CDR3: CASSLERGGTEAFF
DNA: TGCGCCAGCAGCTTGGAAAGAGGGGGCACTGAAGCTTTCTTT

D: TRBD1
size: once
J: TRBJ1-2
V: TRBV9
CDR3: CASSIAQGNYGYTF
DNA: TGTGCCAGCAGCATCGCACAGGGGAACTATGGCTACACCTTC

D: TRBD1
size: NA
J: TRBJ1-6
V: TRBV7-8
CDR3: CASSTQTGGNSPLHF
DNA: TGTGCCAGCAGCACCCAGACAGGGGGTAATTCACCCCTCCACTTT

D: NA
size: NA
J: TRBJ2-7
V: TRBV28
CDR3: CASSYVPSSYEQYF
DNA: TGTGCCAGCAGCTACGTACCCAGCTCCTACGAGCAGTACTTC

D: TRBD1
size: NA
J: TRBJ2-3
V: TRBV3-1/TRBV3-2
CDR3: CASSQEGQGGTDTQYF
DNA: TGTGCCAGCAGCCAAGAGGGACAGGGGGGCACAGATACGCAGTATTTT

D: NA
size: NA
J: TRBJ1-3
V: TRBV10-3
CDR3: CATLGMPGEGNTIYF
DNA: TGTGCCACCCTGGGGATGCCCGGAGAGGGAAACACCATATATTTT

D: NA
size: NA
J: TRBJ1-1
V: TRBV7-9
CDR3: CASSLAGQNTEAFF
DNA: TGTGCCAGCAGCCTCGCGGGACAGAACACTGAAGCTTTCTTT

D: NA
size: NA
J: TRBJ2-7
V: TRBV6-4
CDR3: CASSQDLSSYEQYF
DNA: TGTGCCAGCAGTCAGGACCTAAGCTCCTACGAGCAGTACTTC

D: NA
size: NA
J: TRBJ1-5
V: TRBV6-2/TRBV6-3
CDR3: CASSFPTGVRDF
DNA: TGTGCCAGCAGTTTCCCCACCGGGGTTCGGGATTTT

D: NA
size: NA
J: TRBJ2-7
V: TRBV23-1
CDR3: CASSQSNPQIGYEQYF
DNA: TGCGCCAGCAGTCAATCGAACCCCCAAATAGGCTACGAGCAGTACTTC